The clone carrying this TCR beta chain appeared once. Antigen: not known. A much larger clone is a single base away; this may be a read error. This record belongs to a study of response to subunit inactivated influenza vaccine. TCRdb analysed the RT-PCR reads with MiXCR anew, one entry per CDR3 protein. The data contain more than 550,000 distinct CDR3 sequences, 10% to 15% of them singletons. The V gene's germline CDR1 is SGHRS and CDR2 YFSETQ. CDR3 length equals 16 residues. The V gene end was trimmed by 0 bases and the J gene end by 7 bases; junction bases not matched to a gene: 10. Overall study findings and caveats: Authors proposed each seasonal influenza vaccination draws in few new T cells.

This receptor was identified in a man aged 50 or older who received an inactivated influenza vaccine. This sequence joins TRBV5-1 and TRBJ1-1; 9 positions agree with TRBD1. This specimen was PBMCs from blood, taken on the day of vaccination. The CDR3, as DNA: TGCGCCAGCAGCTTGGGGACAGGGGTATTACGCGGTGAAGCTTTCTTT. This sequence encodes CASSLGTGVLRGEAFF. Full variable domain (rest looked up from reference TRBV5-1 and TRBJ1-1): KAGVTQTPRYLIKTRGQQVTLSCSPISGHRSVSWYQQTPGQGLQFLFEYFSETQRNKGNFPGRFSGRQFSNSRSEMNVSTLELGDSALYLCASSLGTGVLRGEAFFGQGTRLTVV.